The entry that follows covers one TCR beta chain sequence. Its antigen is as yet unknown. The sample is drawn from a study of T cell responses to AZD1222 COVID-19 vaccine. The germline V and J ends were trimmed by 7 bases and 4 bases, with 9 bases remaining between them. CDR3 size: 13 residues. CDR1 and CDR2 (germline): KGHDR, SFDVKD. The repertoire was sequenced with immunoSEQ multiplex PCR; TCRdb's copy has only in-frame clones and lacks some. The data show around 77,000 clones, 86% seen once. The study, taken as a whole, reports: The donor cohort was predominantly white British with a female majority, and clonal diversity may have been underestimated. Among those given AZD1222, only six were seropositive at baseline. The peak T cell response came first, and repertoires were sampled only after it.

Sequences were derived from peripheral blood, sampled on day 0 of AZD1222 vaccination. The clonotype comes from an adult in good health. The rearrangement uses TRBV24-1 and TRBJ2-2, with D maybe TRBD1 (6 bases). In DNA, the CDR3 is TGTGCCACCAGGGGGACAAGCACCGGGGAGCTGTTTTTT. This encodes CATRGTSTGELFF.